This entry features one TCR beta chain sequence. As yet, its antigen is unknown. The germline CDR1 and CDR2 sequences are SQVTM and ANQGSEA. The junction had 11 bases not matched to a gene; V was cut back by 4 bases and J by 8 bases. This CDR3 contains 14 residues. This entry is derived from a study of human T cells and chemical hapten exposure. Points from the study as a whole: Expanded TCRs formed significantly more large CDR3 similarity clusters than controls.

In TCRdb, the RACE reads were re-called with MiXCR into one record per CDR3 protein. This table holds 300,000 to 450,000 distinct CDR3 sequences, around 4.8% found once. Time point here: patch test 1, 2 weeks after DPC sensitization. Treatment given: therapeutic diphenylcyclopropenone sensitization with weekly scalp DPC. The input for sequencing was whole blood, taken in connection with sensitization to the hapten diphenylcyclopropenone (DPC). The chain carries TRBV29-1 and TRBJ2-1; 7 nucleotides match TRBD2. The receptor was isolated from a woman in her 50s with alopecia areata. Some clones in this sample may be carry-over from other donors' samples. CDR3 in amino acids: CSVVLQGRGDEQFF. CDR3 nucleotides: TGCAGCGTTGTACTGCAGGGCCGGGGGGATGAGCAGTTCTTC.